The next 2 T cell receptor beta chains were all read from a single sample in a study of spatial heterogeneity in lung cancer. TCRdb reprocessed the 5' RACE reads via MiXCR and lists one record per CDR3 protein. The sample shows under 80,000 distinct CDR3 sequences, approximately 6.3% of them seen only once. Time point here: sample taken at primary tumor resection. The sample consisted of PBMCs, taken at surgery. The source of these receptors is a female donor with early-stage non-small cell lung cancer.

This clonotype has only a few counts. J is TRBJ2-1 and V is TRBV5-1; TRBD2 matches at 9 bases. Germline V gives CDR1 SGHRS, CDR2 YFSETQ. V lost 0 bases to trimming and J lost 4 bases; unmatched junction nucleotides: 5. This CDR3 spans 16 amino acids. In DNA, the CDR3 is TGCGCCAGCAGCTTGGCTCCAGCGGGGGGATACAATGAGCAGTTCTTC. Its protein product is CASSLAPAGGYNEQFF.

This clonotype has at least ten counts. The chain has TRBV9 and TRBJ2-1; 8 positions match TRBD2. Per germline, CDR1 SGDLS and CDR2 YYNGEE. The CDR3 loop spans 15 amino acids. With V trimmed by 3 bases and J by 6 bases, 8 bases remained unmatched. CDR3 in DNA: TGTGCCAGCAGCGGGGGACTAGGTGGTGGCAATGAGCAGTTCTTC. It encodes CASSGGLGGGNEQFF.